The 18 T cell receptor beta chains below all came from one sample that was sequenced in a study of T cell changes during pregnancy in multiple sclerosis. Only in-frame clones appear in the TCRdb table, and some are missing; sequencing was by immunoSEQ multiplex PCR. The data show 25,000 to 30,000 clones, around nine tenths seen once. The material sequenced was CD4+ T cells from peripheral blood mononuclear cells, taken in the first trimester of pregnancy. These receptors came from a female donor with multiple sclerosis, enrolled in a pregnancy study.

This clone was observed a few times. The chain has TRBV30 and TRBJ1-3; tentative D call: TRBD1 (6 bases). Trimming took 0 bases from V and 0 from J, leaving 9 bases between them. Germline-derived CDR1 and CDR2 are GTSNPN and SVGIG (reference sequence). The CDR3 loop spans 15 amino acids. The CDR3 sequence: CAWSVRGASGNTIYF. The CDR3 DNA reads TGTGCCTGGAGTGTACGGGGGGCCTCTGGAAACACCATATATTTT.

This clone was seen only once. The chain links TRBV28 to TRBJ2-1; TRBD2 agrees at 11 bases. The germline V gene encodes CDR1 MDHEN and CDR2 SYDVKM. The ends lost 6 bases at V and 7 bases at J; junction bases unmatched: 11. The CDR3 spans 16 residues. The CDR3 DNA follows: TGTGCCAGCAGCCGAAGTAGCGGGGGGGGCAGAAATGAGCAGTTCTTC. Amino acid sequence: CASSRSSGGGRNEQFF.

CDR3 protein: CASSLATGANTGELFF. For the CDR3, the DNA is TGTGCCAGCAGCTTAGCAACAGGCGCGAACACCGGGGAGCTGTTTTTT. The chain combines TRBV7-6 with TRBJ2-2; possible D gene TRBD1, 5 bases. Germline CDR1 reads SGHVS; CDR2 reads FNYEAQ. The CDR3 is 16 amino acids. Trimming shortened V by 0 bases and J by 0 bases, and 8 bases separated the two germline ends.

The chain employs TRBV20-1 and TRBJ1-2; D gene unclear. This CDR3 is 11 amino acids long. Germline V CDR1 and CDR2: DFQATT, SNEGSKA (reference sequence). Deletions cut 4 bases from V and 9 bases from J, with 12 bases between. The DNA of the CDR3 is TGCAGTGCTAACCGGCCGGGGAGCTACACCTTC. It is translated as CSANRPGSYTF.

V is TRBV5-6 and J is TRBJ1-2; 9 bases line up with TRBD1. V shed 1 base and J 13 bases; nucleotides not matched to a gene: 5. CDR1 SGHDT and CDR2 YYEEEE come from the germline V gene. The CDR3 runs 12 residues. This CDR3 is CASSLLQGAITF. The CDR3 DNA reads as TGTGCCAGCAGCTTGTTACAGGGGGCCATCACCTTC.

The CDR3 nucleotides are TGTGCCATCATGCCCGCGGGACAGGGGTGGTATGGCTACACCTTC. This gives the protein CAIMPAGQGWYGYTF. The J gene is TRBJ1-2, the V gene TRBV10-3; 10 nucleotides match TRBD1. With 7 bases clipped from V and 5 bases from J, the junction kept 10 bases outside the gene matches. This CDR3 contains 15 residues. CDR1 ENHRY and CDR2 SYGVKD come from the germline V gene.

The V and J genes are TRBV9 and TRBJ1-2, with TRBD1 as a possible D gene (6 bases). V was pared by 4 bases and J by 8 bases, with 12 bases between. This CDR3 comprises 12 residues. Germline values: CDR1 SGDLS, CDR2 YYNGEE. CDR3 protein: CASSRRGTGYTF. The CDR3 DNA follows: TGTGCCAGCAGCCGTAGGGGGACAGGCTACACCTTC.

V and J are TRBV7-3 and TRBJ1-1; 7 positions match TRBD1. The trim removed 5 bases at V and 3 bases at J, leaving 3 bases unmatched. CDR1 is SGHTA, CDR2 FQGTGA, per germline. The CDR3 length is 13 residues. The CDR3 protein is CASSLDRDTEAFF. As DNA, the CDR3 is TGTGCCAGCAGCCTCGACAGGGACACTGAAGCTTTCTTT.

The V call is TRBV29-1, the J call TRBJ1-5; 8 bases are a match to TRBD1. CDR1 is SQVTM, CDR2 ANQGSEA, per germline. V lost 5 bases and J lost 0; bases outside the gene matches: 12. This CDR3 has 17 amino acids. The DNA for the CDR3 is TGCAGCGTTCTTGAGCAGGGGGCGGGGTATAGCAATCAGCCCCAGCATTTT. Translation: CSVLEQGAGYSNQPQHF. The variable domain in full, completed from reference TRBV29-1 and TRBJ1-5, reads SAVISQKPSRDICQRGTSLTIQCQVDSQVTMMFWYRQQPGQSLTLIATANQGSEATYESGFVIDKFPISRPNLTFSTLTVSNMSPEDSSIYLCSVLEQGAGYSNQPQHFGDGTRLSIL.

This rearrangement joins TRBV5-1 to TRBJ1-6; the D is unclear. The CDR3 has 17 residues. V was shortened by 4 bases and J by 0 bases, with 14 bases between the two germline ends. The V gene's germline CDR1 is SGHRS and CDR2 YFSETQ. In DNA, the CDR3 is TGCGCCAGCAGCCTAAGAGTGGTCGGCTCCTATAATTCACCCCTCCACTTT. It encodes CASSLRVVGSYNSPLHF. Drawing the rest from reference TRBV5-1 and TRBJ1-6, the complete variable domain is KAGVTQTPRYLIKTRGQQVTLSCSPISGHRSVSWYQQTPGQGLQFLFEYFSETQRNKGNFPGRFSGRQFSNSRSEMNVSTLELGDSALYLCASSLRVVGSYNSPLHFGNGTRLTVT.

The V call is TRBV5-1, the J call TRBJ2-1, with D possibly being TRBD2 (6 bases). V was shortened by 3 bases and J by 0 bases, with 16 bases between the two germline ends. Looked up from germline, CDR1 is SGHRS and CDR2 is YFSETQ. CDR3 length: 17 residues. The CDR3, as DNA: TGCGCCAGCAGCTCCCCCCGACTAGGTAGCTCCTACAATGAGCAGTTCTTC. Translating gives CASSSPRLGSSYNEQFF.

This clone was seen a few times. This rearrangement joins TRBV4-1 to TRBJ1-1; 7 bases are shared with TRBD1. Trimming took 6 bases from V and 2 from J; bases not matched to a gene: 6. Germline lookup yields CDR1 MGHRA and CDR2 YSYEKL. This CDR3 spans 14 amino acids. This chain's CDR3 is CASRQTGSNTEAFF. CDR3 nucleotides: TGCGCCAGCAGACAGACAGGGTCAAACACTGAAGCTTTCTTT.

This clone was seen a few times. The DNA for the CDR3 is TGCAGCTTTCAAGCGGGGGGTAGGCAAGAGACCCAGTACTTC. Encoded protein: CSFQAGGRQETQYF. The chain has TRBV29-1 and TRBJ2-5, with TRBD2 matching 9 bases. The J segment lost 2 bases and the V segment lost 8 bases, leaving 9 bases of the junction unmatched. Germline V gene data show CDR1 as SQVTM and CDR2 as ANQGSEA. The CDR3 loop spans 14 amino acids.

The genes are TRBV19 and TRBJ1-2; D not certain. Trimming left V 1 base short and J 6 bases short, with 12 bases between. This CDR3 region has 14 residues. Per germline, CDR1 LNHDA and CDR2 SQIVND (reference sequence). In DNA form, the CDR3 reads TGTGCCAGTAGTATAGGATACGGCGGTCATGGCTACACCTTC. Encoded protein: CASSIGYGGHGYTF. Variable domain in full (rest from reference TRBV19 and TRBJ1-2): DGGITQSPKYLFRKEGQNVTLSCEQNLNHDAMYWYRQDPGQGLRLIYYSQIVNDFQKGDIAEGYSVSREKKESFPLTVTSAQKNPTAFYLCASSIGYGGHGYTFGSGTRLTVV.

This clone appeared a single time. The rearrangement uses TRBV2 and TRBJ1-1; 9 nucleotides agree with TRBD1. J gave up 0 bases and V 11 bases, and 4 bases lay outside the gene matches. The germline V gene encodes CDR1 SNHLY and CDR2 FYNNEI. The CDR3 has 13 residues. The CDR3 coding sequence is TGTGCCGGGGACAGGGAACTGAACACTGAAGCTTTCTTT. Translation gives CAGDRELNTEAFF.

The rearrangement uses TRBV14 and TRBJ2-1; tentative D call: TRBD1 (6 bases). CDR1 SGHDN and CDR2 FVKESK come from the germline V gene. The CDR3 has 14 residues. Trimming shortened V by 1 base and J by 10 bases, and 14 bases separated the two germline ends. In nucleotides, the CDR3 is TGTGCCAGCAGCCAAGGACAGGTGTCGGGGGAGCAGTTCTTC. Amino acid sequence: CASSQGQVSGEQFF.

The chain uses TRBV18 and TRBJ2-1, with a possible D match to TRBD1 (6 bases). The CDR3 is 13 amino acids. Germline V lookup: CDR1 KGHSH, CDR2 LQKENI. V was clipped by 5 bases and J by 10 bases, with 15 bases between them. Here the CDR3 reads CASSANTGNEQFF. DNA for the CDR3: TGTGCCAGCTCAGCAAACACAGGGAACGAGCAGTTCTTC.

J is TRBJ2-5 and V is TRBV2; 9 bases map to TRBD2. This CDR3 is 14 amino acids long. V gave up 7 bases and J gave up 5 bases; unmatched junction bases: 8. Germline V lookup: CDR1 SNHLY, CDR2 FYNNEI. CDR3 amino acids: CASMGGGAGETQYF. The DNA of the CDR3 is TGTGCCAGCATGGGCGGGGGGGCGGGCGAGACCCAGTACTTC.